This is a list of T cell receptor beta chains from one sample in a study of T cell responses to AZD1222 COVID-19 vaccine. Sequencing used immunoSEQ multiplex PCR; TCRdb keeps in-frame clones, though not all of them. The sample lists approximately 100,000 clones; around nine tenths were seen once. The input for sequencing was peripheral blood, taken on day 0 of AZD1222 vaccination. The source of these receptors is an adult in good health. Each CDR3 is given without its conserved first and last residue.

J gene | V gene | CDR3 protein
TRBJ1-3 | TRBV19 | ATSAMYSGNTIY
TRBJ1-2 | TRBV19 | ASSTGQNRHT
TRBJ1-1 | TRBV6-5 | ASSYTGLNGEAF
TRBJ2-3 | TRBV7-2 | ASSRALSGTSTDTQY
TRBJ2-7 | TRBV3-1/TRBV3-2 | ASSQDPLPYEQY
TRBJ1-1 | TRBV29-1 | SVTGAGMNTEAF
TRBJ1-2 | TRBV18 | ASSPTEGAGYT
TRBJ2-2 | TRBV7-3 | ASSRSGETGELF
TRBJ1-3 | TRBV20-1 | SASLAAAASGTIY
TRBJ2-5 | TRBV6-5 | ASSYSWRGGGETQY
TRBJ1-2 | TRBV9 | ASSTQDRGRDGYT
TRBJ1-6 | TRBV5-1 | AKRGDGNSPLH
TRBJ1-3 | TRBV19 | ASITRTGDSGNTIY
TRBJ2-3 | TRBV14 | ASSQIPGGTHTQY
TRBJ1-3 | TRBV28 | ASSFQGQSISGNTIY
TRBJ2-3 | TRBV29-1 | SIRQGASTDTQY
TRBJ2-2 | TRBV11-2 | ASSYGQVFTGELF
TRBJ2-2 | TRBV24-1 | ATSDSTSASNTGELF
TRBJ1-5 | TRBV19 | ASKSQPQH
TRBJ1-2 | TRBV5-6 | ASSSGRYT
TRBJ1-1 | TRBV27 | ASSLSVYRENTEAF
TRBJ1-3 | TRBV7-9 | ASSTSPIGVEFGNTIY
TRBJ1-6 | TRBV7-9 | ASRGVRGDSPLH
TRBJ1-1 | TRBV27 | ASSSFVGGTEAF
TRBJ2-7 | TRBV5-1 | ASSLVGPGTGTEQY
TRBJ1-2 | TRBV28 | ASSSQTGGSYGYT
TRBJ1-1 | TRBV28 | ASSLPSSTGTLGAF
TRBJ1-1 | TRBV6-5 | ASSYLGGNTEAF
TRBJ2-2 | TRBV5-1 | ASRPPGLGNTGELF
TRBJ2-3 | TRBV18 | ASSPRDTSTGDTQY
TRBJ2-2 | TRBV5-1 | ASSPGTAFANTGELF
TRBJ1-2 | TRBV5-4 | ASSLNGGTYYGYT